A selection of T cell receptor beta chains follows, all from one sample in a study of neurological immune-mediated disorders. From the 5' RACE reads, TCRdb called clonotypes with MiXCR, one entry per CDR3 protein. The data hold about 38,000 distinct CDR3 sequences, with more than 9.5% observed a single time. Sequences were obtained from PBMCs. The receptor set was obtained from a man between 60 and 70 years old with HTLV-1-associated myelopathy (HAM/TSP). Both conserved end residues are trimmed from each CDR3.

cdr3_aa: ASSRGLAGVDEQF; v_call: TRBV11-3; j_call: TRBJ2-1
cdr3_aa: ASSRLAGKDTQY; v_call: TRBV7-9; j_call: TRBJ2-3
cdr3_aa: ASSLVAGVVGEQY; v_call: TRBV5-1; j_call: TRBJ2-7
cdr3_aa: ASSYSSSANTEAF; v_call: TRBV6-5; j_call: TRBJ1-1
cdr3_aa: ASSWGGEQY; v_call: TRBV14; j_call: TRBJ2-7
cdr3_aa: SAPPEGWYEQY; v_call: TRBV20-1; j_call: TRBJ2-7
cdr3_aa: SAIRGRDTQY; v_call: TRBV20-1; j_call: TRBJ2-3
cdr3_aa: FPWGRNESYEQY; v_call: TRBV29-1; j_call: TRBJ2-7
cdr3_aa: ASSYETSSYNEQF; v_call: TRBV6-6; j_call: TRBJ2-1
cdr3_aa: SVVVPLDTQY; v_call: TRBV29-1; j_call: TRBJ2-3
cdr3_aa: ASSFNTEAF; v_call: TRBV11-2; j_call: TRBJ1-1
cdr3_aa: ATSPLRGGQPQH; v_call: TRBV15; j_call: TRBJ1-5
cdr3_aa: ASSLDAAYEQY; v_call: TRBV5-1; j_call: TRBJ2-7
cdr3_aa: ASTQTGNTGELF; v_call: TRBV11-2; j_call: TRBJ2-2
cdr3_aa: AISESGTYEQY; v_call: TRBV10-3; j_call: TRBJ2-7
cdr3_aa: ASSFGTGVYEQY; v_call: TRBV27; j_call: TRBJ2-7
cdr3_aa: ASSPRGGFNEKLF; v_call: TRBV7-2; j_call: TRBJ1-4
cdr3_aa: ASLGAPGTEAF; v_call: TRBV5-1; j_call: TRBJ1-1
cdr3_aa: ASSPLAGGTSTDTQY; v_call: TRBV18; j_call: TRBJ2-3
cdr3_aa: ATSDRGTGEEQY; v_call: TRBV24-1; j_call: TRBJ2-7
cdr3_aa: ASSVLEGEQY; v_call: TRBV7-9; j_call: TRBJ2-7
cdr3_aa: ASSLVTSGTNEQF; v_call: TRBV5-1; j_call: TRBJ2-1
cdr3_aa: ASSSQGTSYEQY; v_call: TRBV10-2; j_call: TRBJ2-7
cdr3_aa: AISESMGYGYT; v_call: TRBV10-3; j_call: TRBJ1-2
cdr3_aa: SGGGPDGYT; v_call: TRBV29-1; j_call: TRBJ1-2
cdr3_aa: ATSDSGTHNEQF; v_call: TRBV24-1; j_call: TRBJ2-1
cdr3_aa: ASSRAPNIGGYT; v_call: TRBV6-5; j_call: TRBJ1-2
cdr3_aa: ASSLEVGDNEQF; v_call: TRBV11-3; j_call: TRBJ2-1
cdr3_aa: ASSSRGTEAF; v_call: TRBV6-5; j_call: TRBJ1-1
cdr3_aa: ASSDGQSYNEQF; v_call: TRBV5-1; j_call: TRBJ2-1
cdr3_aa: ASSSDRGSGYT; v_call: TRBV19; j_call: TRBJ1-2
cdr3_aa: ASSESPAGPNSPLH; v_call: TRBV10-2; j_call: TRBJ1-6
cdr3_aa: ASSDWSGTEAF; v_call: TRBV5-1; j_call: TRBJ1-1
cdr3_aa: ASSSQGALIGNQPQH; v_call: TRBV4-1; j_call: TRBJ1-5
cdr3_aa: ASSQTNGGYNEQF; v_call: TRBV7-2; j_call: TRBJ2-1
cdr3_aa: SARSPGAGSVEQY; v_call: TRBV20-1; j_call: TRBJ2-7
cdr3_aa: ASSQQTTSNEQF; v_call: TRBV7-9; j_call: TRBJ2-1
cdr3_aa: ASSLGPLRDRVYNEQF; v_call: TRBV5-1; j_call: TRBJ2-1
cdr3_aa: ASQGGGRSYEQY; v_call: TRBV3-1; j_call: TRBJ2-7
cdr3_aa: ASRGGLNTEAF; v_call: TRBV5-5; j_call: TRBJ1-1
cdr3_aa: SASQTAYGYT; v_call: TRBV20-1; j_call: TRBJ1-2
cdr3_aa: SVEDFPGKETQY; v_call: TRBV29-1; j_call: TRBJ2-5
cdr3_aa: ASSYSGPGRNTGELF; v_call: TRBV6-5; j_call: TRBJ2-2
cdr3_aa: ASSLGFEAF; v_call: TRBV12-3/TRBV12-4; j_call: TRBJ1-1
cdr3_aa: ASSQSTVVGYT; v_call: TRBV16; j_call: TRBJ1-2
cdr3_aa: TCPDTDTQY; v_call: TRBV12-3/TRBV12-4; j_call: TRBJ2-3
cdr3_aa: ASSGTSGTNEQF; v_call: TRBV10-2; j_call: TRBJ2-1
cdr3_aa: SVARGQADTQY; v_call: TRBV29-1; j_call: TRBJ2-3
cdr3_aa: ASSLVMGQQETQY; v_call: TRBV5-1; j_call: TRBJ2-5
cdr3_aa: ASSLRGNSGNTIY; v_call: TRBV12-3/TRBV12-4; j_call: TRBJ1-3
cdr3_aa: ASSSGQGSGVNSPLH; v_call: TRBV5-1; j_call: TRBJ1-6
cdr3_aa: ASSHPGSIVPTDTQY; v_call: TRBV5-1; j_call: TRBJ2-3